The subject of this entry is one T cell receptor (beta chain). Its specificity is unknown. The V end lost 3 bases, the J end lost 2 bases, and 8 bases lay between the germline ends. The CDR3 totals 14 residues. CDR1 LNHDA and CDR2 SQIVND come from the germline V gene (reference sequence). This entry is derived from a study of T cell repertoires in cytomegalovirus infection. Study summary: A matching HLA type, together with CMV infection, was signaled by public TCR beta signatures.

TCRdb re-derived calls from the reads in MiXCR, one entry per CDR3 protein. The sample includes some 320,000 distinct CDR3 sequences, about 29% of them seen just once. This sequence originates from a human donor in good health (CMV status not recorded). Some clones in this sample may be carry-over from other donors' samples. The chain uses TRBV19 and TRBJ1-5; D perhaps matches TRBD1 (5 bases). The material sequenced was cultured PBMCs, taken from culture after CMV antigen stimulation. The CDR3 region has the DNA TGTGCCAGTAGTATGGGGCATCGCAATCAGCCCCAGCATTTT. This gives the protein CASSMGHRNQPQHF.